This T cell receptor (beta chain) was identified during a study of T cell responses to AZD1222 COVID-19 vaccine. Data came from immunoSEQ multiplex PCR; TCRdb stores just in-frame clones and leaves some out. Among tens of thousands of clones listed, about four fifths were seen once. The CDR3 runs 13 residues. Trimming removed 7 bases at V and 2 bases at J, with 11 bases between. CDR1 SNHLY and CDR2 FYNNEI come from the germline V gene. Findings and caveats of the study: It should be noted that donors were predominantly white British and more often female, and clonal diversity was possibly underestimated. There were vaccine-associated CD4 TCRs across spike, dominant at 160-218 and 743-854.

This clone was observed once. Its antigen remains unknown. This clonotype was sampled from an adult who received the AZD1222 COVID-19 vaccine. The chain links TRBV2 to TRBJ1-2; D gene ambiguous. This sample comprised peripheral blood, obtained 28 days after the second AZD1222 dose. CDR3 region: CASTLIPNYGYTF. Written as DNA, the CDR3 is TGTGCCAGCACGTTGATCCCGAACTATGGCTACACCTTC.